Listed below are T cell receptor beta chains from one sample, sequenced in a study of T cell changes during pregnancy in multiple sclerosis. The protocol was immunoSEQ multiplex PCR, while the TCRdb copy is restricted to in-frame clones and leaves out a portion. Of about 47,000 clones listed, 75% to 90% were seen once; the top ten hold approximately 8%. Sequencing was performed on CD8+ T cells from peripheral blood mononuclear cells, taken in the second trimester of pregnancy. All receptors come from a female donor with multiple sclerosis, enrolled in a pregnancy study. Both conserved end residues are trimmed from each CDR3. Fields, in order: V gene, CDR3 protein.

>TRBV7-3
ASSPLGAGDTQY
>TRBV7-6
ASGSGDTPYEQY
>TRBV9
ASRSEGAYNEQF
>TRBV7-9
ASSLVGQRVTGELF
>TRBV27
ASSLWPLKGDGYT
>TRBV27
ASTLTGGAPPYEQY
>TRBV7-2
ATQGGGADTQY
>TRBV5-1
ASSLSSGLDTQY
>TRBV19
ASSIDFTGFLQPQH
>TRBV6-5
ASSTGTENTEAF
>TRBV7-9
ASSPLAVSSYNEQF
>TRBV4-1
ASSQDPYEQY
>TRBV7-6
ASSFEDREQY
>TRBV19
ASSISFRALEETQY
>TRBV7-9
ASSLAPSGGAVLTDTQY
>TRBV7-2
ASSLAPGLMNTEAF
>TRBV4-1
ASSQFSGDSTEAF
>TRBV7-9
ASSSGPGVNTEAF
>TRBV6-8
ASSYSTSGNTGELF
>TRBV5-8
ASSLMSGALSGNTIY
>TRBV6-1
ASSEAGEGGYEQY
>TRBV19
ASSMGLAGGNEQF
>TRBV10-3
ATLGGVGDTQY
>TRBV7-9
ASSPGPGDGEQY
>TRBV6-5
ASSTGTGGLEQF
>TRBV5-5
ASSWTGAEGYT
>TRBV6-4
ASSSSGGLTDTQY
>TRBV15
ATSRDLTGFTEAF
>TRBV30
AWSLPSTEVEKLF
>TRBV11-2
ASSPTGTPDTEAF
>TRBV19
ASTPGGYNSPLH
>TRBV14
ASSQEPGQGTNTGELF
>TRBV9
ASSLGTVAYEQY
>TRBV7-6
ASSRTGSDEQF
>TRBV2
ASSDVQGAHGYT
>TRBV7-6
ASSSRGSGRHTDTQY
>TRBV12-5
ASGLPTGTLADTEAF
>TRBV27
ASSFTINQPQH
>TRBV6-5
ASSYSTGDGYT
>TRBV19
ASSIVDSPYGGNTIY
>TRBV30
AWSVDSTYEQY
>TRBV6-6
ASMGGNRAREYGYT
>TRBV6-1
ASTRLAGVDEQF
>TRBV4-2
ASSPDPGLAVFRTDTQY
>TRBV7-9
ASSRPRTDYGYT